Reported below is one TCR beta chain. Its antigen is not yet known. Base qualities are not provided; no much larger clone lies one nucleotide away. Profiling of TCR beta VDJ combinations and CDR3 sequences used genomic DNA as the template. An Illumina HiSeq 2000 was used for TCR repertoire sequencing. Per the source publication's procedure: TRBV/TRBJ rearrangement plots, CDR3 size and DJ length profiles, and Simpson's diversity index were used to evaluate the repertoires. Whichever DNA sequence was most abundant in the deep sequencing data was defined as the immunodominant clone. CDR3 amino acid sequences were checked for sharing between subjects and were compared against published repertoires and the VDJdb database. The public reads were quality trimmed at Q25 with fastp and then assembled into clones with MiXCR by TCRdb, keeping productive beta chains. CDR3 protein duplicates are merged, each entry listing the most common genes and DNA. The V and J calls and clone size come from TCRdb's table, not from the authors' own analysis. The sample table shows 35,000 to 45,000 distinct CDR3 sequences, and 65% to 70% are seen once. Together, the top ten hold about a quarter of the sample.

This sample was taken from a study of CD8+CD57+ T cells in acquired aplastic anemia listed by TCRdb under 2018. Describing the broader study: On average, sorted CD4+ and CD8+ cells yielded around 3.5 ug of extracted DNA, with a range of roughly 0.18 to 30 ug. For healthy donor samples, the average read count was around 10 million for CD4+ cells and 11.0 million for CD8+ cells. What the work shows at the level of the full study, not this receptor alone: Patients and healthy controls showed no significant difference in CD8+ Simpson's diversity (P=0.060). Around 30 CD8+ CDR3 sequences were shared between patients and controls but appeared highly expressed in patients and within their immunodominant clones.

V and J are truncated by 2 bases and 5 bases respectively, leaving an intervening sequence of 4 bases. The germline V gene yields SGHNT for CDR1 and YENEEA for CDR2. Counted from cysteine to phenylalanine, this CDR3 has 13 amino acids. Only the CDR3 DNA stays, 39 bases, in frame from base 1. TCR repertoires of sorted CD4+ and CD8+ blood T cells from severe aplastic anemia patients and healthy subjects were deep-sequenced in the study. Ficoll-Paque density gradient centrifugation was used to isolate peripheral blood mononuclear cells. Before DNA extraction, CD4+ and CD8+ T cells were sorted with FACS or magnetic beads.

Rearrangement joined TRBV11-3 to TRBJ1-6, with the D gene not clear enough to name. Sequences were obtained from sorted CD4+, CD8+, or CD8+CD57+ T cells (not recorded which) from PBMCs. This receptor was identified in a human donor in good health, serving as a control. CDR3 loop: CASSLKDNSPLHF. Here is the DNA: TGTGCCAGCAGCTTAAAGGATAATTCACCCCTCCACTTT.